This T cell receptor (beta chain) was profiled in a study of human thymus T cells. The CDR3 sequence is 18 residues long. V lost 6 bases and J lost 0, with 22 bases in between. CDR1 is MDHEN and CDR2 is SYDVKM in the germline V gene. Concerning this clone: The target antigen is unknown.

Data came from immunoSEQ multiplex PCR; TCRdb stores just in-frame clones and leaves some out. The table includes about 78,000 clones, roughly 96% detected once. Thymic resections from corrective heart surgery supplied the tissue. Those donating were healthy Finnish infants in corrective surgery for congenital heart defects. Notes on the study in general: What related research reported was that thymic repertoires overlapped highly among unrelated individuals. Both thymic and peripheral blood repertoires showed apparently biased V and J usage.

This chain connects TRBV28 to TRBJ2-3; weak D call: TRBD2 (6 bases). The receptor's source is a boy in the first two years of life with a congenital heart defect but otherwise immunologically healthy. The source material was thymus tissue. CDR3 region: CASSEGTSPTLSTDTQYF. The DNA for the CDR3 is TGTGCCAGCAGCGAGGGGACTTCCCCTACCCTTAGCACAGATACGCAGTATTTT.